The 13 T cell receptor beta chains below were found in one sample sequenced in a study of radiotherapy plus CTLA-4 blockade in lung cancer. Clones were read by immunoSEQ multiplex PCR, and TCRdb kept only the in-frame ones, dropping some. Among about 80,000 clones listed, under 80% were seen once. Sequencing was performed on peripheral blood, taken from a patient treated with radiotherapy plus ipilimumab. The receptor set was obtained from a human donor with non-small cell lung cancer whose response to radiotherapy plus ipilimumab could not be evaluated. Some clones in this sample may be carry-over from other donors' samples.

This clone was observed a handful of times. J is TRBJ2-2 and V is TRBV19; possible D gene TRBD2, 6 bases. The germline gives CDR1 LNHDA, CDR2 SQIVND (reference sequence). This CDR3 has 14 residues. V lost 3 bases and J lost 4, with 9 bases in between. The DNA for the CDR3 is TGTGCCAGTAGTATCATGGGAGGCACCGGGGAGCTGTTTTTT. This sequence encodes CASSIMGGTGELFF.

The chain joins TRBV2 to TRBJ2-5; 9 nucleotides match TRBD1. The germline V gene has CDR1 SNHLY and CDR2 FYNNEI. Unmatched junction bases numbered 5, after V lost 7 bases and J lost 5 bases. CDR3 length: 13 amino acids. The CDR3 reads CASIQGAWETQYF. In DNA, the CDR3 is TGTGCCAGCATACAGGGGGCCTGGGAGACCCAGTACTTC.

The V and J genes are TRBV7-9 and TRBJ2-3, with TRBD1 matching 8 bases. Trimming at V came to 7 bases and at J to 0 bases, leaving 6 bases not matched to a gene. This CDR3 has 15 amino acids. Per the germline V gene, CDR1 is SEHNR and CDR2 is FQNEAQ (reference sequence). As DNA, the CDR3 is TGTGCCAGCACCCACAGGGGGGATAGCACAGATACGCAGTATTTT. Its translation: CASTHRGDSTDTQYF.

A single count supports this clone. CDR3 bases: TGTGCCAGCAGTGAAGTGGGCGGGAAAAACATTCAGTACTTC. The encoded protein is CASSEVGGKNIQYF. The rearrangement uses TRBV6-5 and TRBJ2-4; a weak D match, TRBD2 (5 bases). This CDR3 has 14 amino acids. V was pared by 5 bases and J by 4 bases, with 12 bases between. In germline, CDR1 is MNHEY, CDR2 SVGAGI.

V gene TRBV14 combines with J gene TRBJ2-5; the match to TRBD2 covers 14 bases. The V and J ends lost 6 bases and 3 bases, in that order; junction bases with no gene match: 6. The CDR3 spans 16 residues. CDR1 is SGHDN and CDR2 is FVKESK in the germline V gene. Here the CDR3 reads CASSPPGLAGEETQYF. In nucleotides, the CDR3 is TGTGCCAGCAGTCCCCCGGGACTAGCGGGGGAAGAGACCCAGTACTTC.

The CDR3 spells CASRGQGAYGYTF. The CDR3 DNA sequence: TGTGCCAGCCGTGGACAGGGGGCTTATGGCTACACCTTC. The chain carries TRBV11-2 and TRBJ1-2; 11 bases match TRBD1. This CDR3 comprises 13 residues. In germline, CDR1 is SGHAT, CDR2 FQNNGV. The junction had 4 bases not matched to a gene; V was cut back by 8 bases and J by 5 bases.

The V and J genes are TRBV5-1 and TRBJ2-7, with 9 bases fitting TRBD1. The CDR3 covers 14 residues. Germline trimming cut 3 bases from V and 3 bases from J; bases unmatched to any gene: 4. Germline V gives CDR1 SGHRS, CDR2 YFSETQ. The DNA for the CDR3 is TGCGCCAGCAGCTGGGGACAGGGAATCTACGAGCAGTACTTC. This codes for CASSWGQGIYEQYF. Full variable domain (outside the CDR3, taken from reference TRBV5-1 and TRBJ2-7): KAGVTQTPRYLIKTRGQQVTLSCSPISGHRSVSWYQQTPGQGLQFLFEYFSETQRNKGNFPGRFSGRQFSNSRSEMNVSTLELGDSALYLCASSWGQGIYEQYFGPGTRLTVT.

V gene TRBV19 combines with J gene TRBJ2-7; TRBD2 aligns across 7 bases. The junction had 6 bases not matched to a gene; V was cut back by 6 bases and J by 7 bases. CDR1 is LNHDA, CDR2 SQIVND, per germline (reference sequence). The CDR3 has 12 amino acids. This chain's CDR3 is CASRFPGGEQYF. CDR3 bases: TGTGCCAGTAGGTTCCCCGGGGGGGAGCAGTACTTC.

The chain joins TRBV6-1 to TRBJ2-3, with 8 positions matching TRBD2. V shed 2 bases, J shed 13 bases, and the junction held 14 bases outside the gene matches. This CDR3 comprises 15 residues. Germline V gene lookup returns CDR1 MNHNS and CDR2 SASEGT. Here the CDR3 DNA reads TGTGCCAGCAGTGAACACCCGGGACTAGGCGGGGTAGAGTATTTT. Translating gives CASSEHPGLGGVEYF.

CDR3 sequence reads: CASSDQGRGEKLFF. The CDR3 region has the DNA TGTGCCAGCAGTGATCAGGGGCGTGGGGAAAAACTGTTTTTT. The chain combines TRBV6-1 with TRBJ1-4, with D possibly matching TRBD1 (6 bases). The CDR3 totals 14 residues. V was pared by 3 bases and J by 8 bases, with 13 bases between. CDR1 is MNHNS, CDR2 SASEGT, per germline.

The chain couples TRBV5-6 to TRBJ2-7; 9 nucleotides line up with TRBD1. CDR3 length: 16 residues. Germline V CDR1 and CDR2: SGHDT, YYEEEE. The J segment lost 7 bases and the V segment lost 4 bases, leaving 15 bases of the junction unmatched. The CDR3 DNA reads TGTGCCAGCAGCCCGGACAGGGGAAGCCTACCCGGGGAGCAGTACTTC. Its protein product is CASSPDRGSLPGEQYF.

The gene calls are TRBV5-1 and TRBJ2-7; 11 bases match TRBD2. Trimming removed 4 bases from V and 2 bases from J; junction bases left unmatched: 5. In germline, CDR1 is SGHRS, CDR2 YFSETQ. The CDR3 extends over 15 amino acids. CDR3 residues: CASSPLAGGAYEQYF. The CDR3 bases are TGCGCCAGCAGCCCCCTAGCGGGGGGCGCCTACGAGCAGTACTTC.

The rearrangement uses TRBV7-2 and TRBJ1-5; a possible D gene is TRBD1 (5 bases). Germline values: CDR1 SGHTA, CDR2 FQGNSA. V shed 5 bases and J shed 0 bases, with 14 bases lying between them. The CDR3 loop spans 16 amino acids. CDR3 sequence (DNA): TGTGCCAGCAGCCCGTTGGACAAGTATAGCAATCAGCCCCAGCATTTT. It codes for CASSPLDKYSNQPQHF.